Listed here is a single T cell receptor (beta chain). The antigen remains unidentified. This specimen belongs to a study of cytomegalovirus exposure and HLA in healthy donors. The wider study: An earlier analysis identified fewer than 130 million unique TCR beta sequences in about 179 million T cells. In an early release, HLA-typed donors contributed 77 million or so unique TCR sequences. The study's findings and limits: Owing to their indistinguishability, certain V segments, notably TRBV6-2 and TRBV6-3, were excluded.

The CDR3 runs 15 residues. The V end lost 3 bases, the J end lost 1 base, and 13 bases lay between the germline ends. From germline, CDR1 is MDHEN and CDR2 SYDVKM. Primers included in the PCR were 60 Vbeta and 13 Jbeta primers. Authors' processing steps: Approximately 11 million of 80 million or so unique TCR beta chains were shared, per a later count. Profiled with immunoSEQ multiplex PCR; TCRdb holds only in-frame clones, not every one. V and J calls and clone size are given by that table; D and trimming were obtained from the DNA. Of about 180,000 clones listed, over 65% are singletons. This receptor was identified in a man aged 18 to 35 in good health and CMV-seronegative. This chain uses TRBV28 with TRBJ2-7; a possible D gene is TRBD2 (6 bases). Sequencing was done on a sample of PBMCs. CDR3 residues: CASSFGGVASYEQYF. DNA for the CDR3: TGTGCCAGCAGTTTCGGAGGGGTAGCGTCCTACGAGCAGTACTTC.